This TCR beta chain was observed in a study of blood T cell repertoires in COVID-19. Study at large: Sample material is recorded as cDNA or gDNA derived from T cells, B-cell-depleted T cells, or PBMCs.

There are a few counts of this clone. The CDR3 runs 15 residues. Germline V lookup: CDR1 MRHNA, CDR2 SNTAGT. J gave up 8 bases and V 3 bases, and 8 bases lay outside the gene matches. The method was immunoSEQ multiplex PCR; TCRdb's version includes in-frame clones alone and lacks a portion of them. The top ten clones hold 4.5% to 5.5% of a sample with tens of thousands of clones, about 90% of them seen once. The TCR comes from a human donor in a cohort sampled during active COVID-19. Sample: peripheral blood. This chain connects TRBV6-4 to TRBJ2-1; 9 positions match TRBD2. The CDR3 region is CASSDRLAGYHEQFF. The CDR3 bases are TGTGCCAGCAGTGATAGGCTAGCGGGATACCATGAGCAGTTCTTC.